This is a list of T cell receptor beta chains from one sample in a study of blood T cell repertoires in COVID-19. Using immunoSEQ multiplex PCR, the repertoire was profiled, and TCRdb retains in-frame clones only, with some absent. Of roughly 250,000 clones listed, more than 65% were seen once; the top ten hold around a sixth. The sequenced sample consisted of peripheral blood. The receptors were gathered from a person aged 65 to 85 with COVID-19, enrolled during active disease. Both conserved end residues are part of each CDR3. D genes are given only for firm matches. Clone size appears in some rows only: once, few, many, or a class for an expanded clone.

>-|TRBD2|TRBJ2-7|TRBV6-5
CASSTGLAPSEQYF
TGTGCCAGCAGTACGGGACTAGCTCCTAGCGAGCAGTACTTC
>-|TRBD1|TRBJ1-2|TRBV3-1/TRBV3-2
CASSHEDRGHGGYTF
TGTGCCAGCAGCCATGAAGACAGGGGGCATGGTGGCTACACCTTC
>few|-|TRBJ1-2|TRBV7-9
CASSLGRGYGYTF
TGTGCCAGCAGCTTAGGCAGAGGCTATGGCTACACCTTC
>-|-|TRBJ2-6|TRBV6-2/TRBV6-3
CASSSRLQTGKNGGANVLTF
TGTGCCAGCAGTTCTCGCCTACAGACAGGAAAGAACGGTGGGGCCAACGTCCTGACTTTC
>-|-|TRBJ2-7|TRBV6-1
CASSEGGAYEQYF
TGTGCCAGCAGTGAAGGGGGGGCCTACGAGCAGTACTTC
>-|TRBD2|TRBJ2-1|TRBV24-1
CATSDLLGVAGASYNEQFF
TGTGCCACCAGTGATCTACTCGGAGTAGCGGGAGCGTCCTACAATGAGCAGTTCTTC
>-|TRBD2|TRBJ2-3|TRBV7-2
CASRGGAGSTDTQYF
TGTGCCAGCAGGGGAGGGGCGGGCAGCACAGATACGCAGTATTTT
>-|TRBD2|TRBJ2-1|TRBV29-1
CSAGISGGAYNEQFF
TGCAGCGCTGGGATTAGCGGGGGGGCCTACAATGAGCAGTTCTTC
>-|-|TRBJ1-6|TRBV4-1
CASSQVRGGNSPLHF
TGCGCCAGCAGCCAAGTCAGGGGCGGTAATTCACCCCTCCACTTT
>-|-|TRBJ1-4|TRBV3-1/TRBV3-2
CASSPARTEGAWEKLFF
TGTGCCAGCAGCCCCGCCCGGACAGAGGGCGCTTGGGAAAAACTGTTTTTT
>few|TRBD1|TRBJ2-2|TRBV5-4
CASSTAGTGTGELFF
TGTGCCAGCAGCACGGCCGGGACAGGGACCGGGGAGCTGTTTTTT
>-|TRBD2|TRBJ2-3|TRBV6-4
CASSEAGPTDTQYF
TGTGCCAGCAGTGAAGCGGGACCCACAGATACGCAGTATTTT
>-|TRBD2|TRBJ2-7|TRBV6-7
CASSPGALGTTSGRNIGGYEQYF
TGTGCCAGCAGTCCGGGGGCCCTCGGCACTACTAGCGGGAGAAACATCGGGGGCTACGAGCAGTACTTC
>-|-|TRBJ2-2|TRBV6-2/TRBV6-3
CASSGEALTGELFF
TGTGCCAGCAGTGGGGAGGCCCTCACCGGGGAGCTGTTTTTT
>-|-|TRBJ2-7|TRBV9
CASSESDISTYEQYF
TGTGCCAGCAGTGAATCGGACATCAGTACCTACGAGCAGTACTTC
>-|-|TRBJ2-2|TRBV24-1
CATRDRPAGELFF
TGTGCCACCAGAGACAGGCCAGCCGGGGAGCTGTTTTTT
>once|TRBD2|TRBJ2-3|TRBV9
CASSGWGRAATDTQYF
TGTGCCAGCAGCGGGTGGGGGAGGGCGGCGACAGATACGCAGTATTTT
>-|TRBD1|TRBJ2-5|TRBV2
CASSVQGAETQYF
TGTGCCAGCAGTGTGCAGGGGGCAGAGACCCAGTACTTC
>few|TRBD1|TRBJ1-2|TRBV10-3
CAITQGGNYGYTF
TGTGCCATCACCCAGGGGGGTAACTATGGCTACACCTTC
>-|-|TRBJ2-3|TRBV20-1
CSASRRGKTDTQYF
TGCAGTGCTAGTAGGCGGGGAAAGACAGATACGCAGTATTTT
>-|-|TRBJ1-6|TRBV12-3/TRBV12-4
CASSSGHGLPLHF
TGTGCCAGCAGTTCGGGACACGGCCTACCCCTCCACTTT
>-|-|TRBJ1-1|TRBV12-3/TRBV12-4
CASSFWGGTEAFF
TGTGCCAGCAGTTTTTGGGGGGGCACTGAAGCTTTCTTT
>-|TRBD1|TRBJ2-6|TRBV6-6
CASSRRGQGAQSGANVLTF
TGTGCCAGCAGCCGAAGGGGACAGGGGGCGCAATCTGGGGCCAACGTCCTGACTTTC
>-|TRBD2|TRBJ2-3|TRBV6-5
CASTDRGRGGKRYF
TGTGCCAGCACCGATAGGGGGCGGGGGGGGAAAAGGTATTTT
>once|-|TRBJ2-5|TRBV5-1
CASSLRGQQGQETQYF
TGCGCCAGCAGCTTGCGCGGACAGCAGGGACAAGAGACCCAGTACTTC
>-|TRBD2|TRBJ2-6|TRBV28
CASKTGGSGANVLTF
TGTGCCAGCAAAACGGGGGGCTCTGGGGCCAACGTCCTGACTTTC
>-|TRBD2|TRBJ2-1|TRBV10-3
CASAGTSGGDNEQFF
TGTGCCAGTGCCGGGACTAGCGGGGGGGACAATGAGCAGTTCTTC
>-|TRBD1|TRBJ2-1|TRBV15
CATSRRDRDWNEQFF
TGTGCCACCAGCAGACGGGACAGGGATTGGAATGAGCAGTTCTTC
>-|-|TRBJ2-5|TRBV3-1/TRBV3-2
CASSQESSPETQYF
TGTGCCAGCAGCCAAGAATCTAGTCCGGAGACCCAGTACTTC
>-|-|TRBJ1-4|TRBV5-6
CASSYSTAGEKLFF
TGTGCCAGCAGCTATTCCACCGCGGGAGAAAAACTGTTTTTT
>-|TRBD1|TRBJ1-2|TRBV7-2
CASSATPGGALYGYTF
TGTGCCAGCAGCGCCACCCCAGGGGGCGCTTTGTATGGCTACACCTTC
>-|-|TRBJ1-2|TRBV19
CASSIPRQRLGGYTF
TGTGCCAGTAGTATTCCTCGACAGCGCCTCGGTGGCTACACCTTC